These 12 T cell receptor beta chains came from one sample sequenced in a study of blood T cell repertoires in COVID-19. Here immunoSEQ multiplex PCR was the method, and the copy in TCRdb shows in-frame clones only, minus some. The sample has about 60,000 clones, 77% seen once. Sequencing was performed on peripheral blood. These receptors were collected from a human donor in a cohort sampled during active COVID-19.

The chain recombines TRBV2 with TRBJ2-1; 10 bases match TRBD2. CDR3 size: 15 residues. With V trimmed by 6 bases and J by 4 bases, 6 bases remained unmatched. Germline V gives CDR1 SNHLY, CDR2 FYNNEI. CDR3: CASRPGLAAYNEQFF. The CDR3 nucleotides are TGTGCCAGCAGACCCGGACTAGCGGCGTACAATGAGCAGTTCTTC.

The rearrangement uses TRBV15 and TRBJ1-3; TRBD1 aligns across 8 bases. V lost 5 bases, J lost 1 base, and 4 bases stayed unmatched. Per germline, CDR1 LNHNV and CDR2 YYDKDF (reference sequence). This CDR3 region has 15 residues. The CDR3 nucleotides are TGTGCCACCAGCCTGGACAGGGTATCTGGAAACACCATATATTTT. Residues: CATSLDRVSGNTIYF. Together with reference TRBV15 and TRBJ1-3, the CDR3 gives the full variable domain: DAMVIQNPRYQVTQFGKPVTLSCSQTLNHNVMYWYQQKSSQAPKLLFHYYDKDFNNEADTPDNFQSRRPNTSFCFLDIRSPGLGDTAMYLCATSLDRVSGNTIYFGEGSWLTVV.

This clone was detected a few times. The CDR3 nucleotides read TGCAGCGTTGGGGCAGGGGGGGAGACCCAGTACTTC. This translates into CSVGAGGETQYF. The chain uses TRBV29-1 and TRBJ2-5; the D gene is possibly TRBD1 (7 bases). This CDR3 comprises 12 residues. CDR1 and CDR2 from the germline V gene are SQVTM and ANQGSEA. With 4 bases removed from V and 5 bases from J, the gap between germline ends came to 11 bases.

The rearrangement links TRBV24-1 to TRBJ2-3, with 9 bases aligning to TRBD1. The CDR3 has 14 amino acids. J lost 7 bases, V lost 10 bases, and 11 bases had no gene match. CDR1 and CDR2 from the germline V gene are KGHDR and SFDVKD. This chain's CDR3 is CATRDREGSHTQYF. The CDR3 DNA is TGTGCCACTCGGGACAGGGAGGGATCACATACGCAGTATTTT.

The chain has TRBV9 and TRBJ2-1; a weak D match, TRBD1 (7 bases). V was pared by 4 bases and J by 5 bases, with 16 bases between. The CDR3 sequence is 15 residues long. Germline loops: CDR1 SGDLS, CDR2 YYNGEE. The CDR3 nucleotides read TGTGCCAGCAGCCCGGGACAGAGGGGGGACAATGAGCAGTTCTTC. The encoded protein is CASSPGQRGDNEQFF.

This chain joins TRBV4-1 and TRBJ1-1, with a possible D match to TRBD1 (5 bases). The V gene's germline CDR1 is MGHRA and CDR2 YSYEKL. The CDR3 consists of 15 residues. V lost 5 bases, J lost 5 bases, and 18 bases lay in between. CDR3 bases: TGCGCCAGCAGCTACAGAGAGGCGCCAGGGACTGAAGCTTTCTTT. Its translation: CASSYREAPGTEAFF.

The chain has TRBV3-1 (or the pseudogene TRBV3-2) and TRBJ1-1; unclear D gene. V gave up 4 bases and J gave up 4 bases, with 10 bases separating them. CDR1 is LGHDT, CDR2 YNNKEL, per germline (reference sequence). The CDR3 is 13 residues long. The chain's CDR3 is CASSRDMVTEAFF. The CDR3 DNA reads TGTGCCAGCAGCCGCGACATGGTCACTGAAGCTTTCTTT.

This clone was seen once. The V and J genes are TRBV30 and TRBJ1-1; D might be TRBD1 (6 bases). V gave up 7 bases and J gave up 1 base, with 13 bases separating them. The CDR3 runs 13 residues. Germline-derived CDR1 and CDR2 are GTSNPN and SVGIG (reference sequence). CDR3 sequence reads: CASYQGQNTEAFF. CDR3 nucleotide sequence: TGTGCCTCCTACCAGGGGCAGAACACTGAAGCTTTCTTT.

This clone was seen only a few times. The chain joins TRBV2 to TRBJ2-7; D may be TRBD2 (5 bases). Trimming removed 4 bases at V and 7 bases at J, with 14 bases between. CDR1 SNHLY and CDR2 FYNNEI come from the germline V gene. The CDR3 is made up of 13 amino acids. DNA for the CDR3: TGTGCCAGCAGTGTGGACCCCGGGATGGAGCAGTACTTC. Translated: CASSVDPGMEQYF.

In its sample, this clone was seen once. The chain employs TRBV19 and TRBJ1-5; D is ambiguous. CDR3 size: 15 residues. In germline, CDR1 is LNHDA, CDR2 SQIVND (reference sequence). The V end was cut by 2 bases, the J end by 0 bases, with 8 bases between. CDR3 loop: CASSIQAYSNQPQHF. The CDR3 region has the DNA TGTGCCAGTAGTATACAGGCTTATAGCAATCAGCCCCAGCATTTT.

The CDR3 coding sequence is TGTGCCAGCAGTTTCAGGGGCGTAGGCTACACTGAAGCTTTCTTT. Its translation is CASSFRGVGYTEAFF. The chain is built from TRBV28 and TRBJ1-1, with D perhaps matching TRBD1 (6 bases). Trimming cost V 3 bases and J 3 bases, with 14 bases left between them. Germline V gene sequence: CDR1 MDHEN, CDR2 SYDVKM. The CDR3 runs 15 residues.

The CDR3 here is CASSQVGKGGYTF. In DNA form, the CDR3 reads TGTGCCAGCAGCCAAGTAGGGAAGGGGGGCTACACCTTC. This chain uses TRBV4-2 with TRBJ1-2; D might be TRBD1 (5 bases). V gave up 1 base and J gave up 8 bases, with 11 bases separating them. Germline V gene lookup returns CDR1 LGHNA and CDR2 YNFKEQ. The CDR3 sequence is 13 residues long.